This T cell receptor (beta chain) emerged from a study of tumor-infiltrating lymphocytes in primary liver carcinoma. Study background: Patients diagnosed with primary liver carcinoma received treatment through surgical resection.

Germline CDR1 and CDR2: MNHNS and SASEGT. There are 18 residues in the CDR3. The authors took blood RNA from unsorted whole blood and also extracted germline DNA. Concerning this clonotype: The antigen is not known. The junction departs from the called germline gene at one end, perhaps through a read error.

Study findings and constraints: Reduced overlap was seen in tumor-adjacent and tumor-blood pairs versus tumor region pairs. Blood's top-250-clone fraction was significantly lower than that of tumors (p = 0.039).

A constant-region primer primed TCR beta cDNA synthesis from roughly 520 ng of total RNA. It was through three nested multiplex PCR rounds of slightly modified ARM-PCR that TCR beta libraries arose. The opening two PCR rounds, 10 cycles each, paired TRBV1-TRBV30 forward primers with a C-beta reverse primer. TCRdb processed the multiplex PCR reads anew with MiXCR; each CDR3 protein has one entry. The table records about 200,000 distinct CDR3 sequences, about 65% of them present only once. This receptor was taken from a woman aged 60-75 years with primary liver carcinoma and hepatitis B virus infection. Sequencing was done on a sample of peripheral blood. The chain links TRBV6-1 to TRBJ2-7; 7 nucleotides agree with TRBD2. The CDR3 region is CANSVNPVRLSGGHEQCF. The CDR3 DNA sequence: TGTGCCAACAGTGTAAATCCCGTCCGACTATCGGGAGGCCACGAGCAGTGCTTC.